This paragraph reports one T cell receptor (beta chain). No antigen is known for it. TCRdb's table, derived via immunoSEQ multiplex PCR, lists solely in-frame clones and lacks some. Counted here are 35,000 to 50,000 clones, roughly four fifths occurring once; the ten biggest clones make up under 14%. This sample is part of a study of vaccination effects on CD4 cells after COVID-19. Sequencing in the ViraFEST assay came after antigen-specific CD4+ T cells had been expanded with viral peptide pools, which were used to stimulate PBMC. Culturing for more than 9 days preceded CD4+ T cell isolation. Vaccinated recipients, who were negative for nucleocapsid antibodies, had no history of SARS-CoV-2 infection. The sequences come from CD4+ T cells from PBMCs cultured with SARS-CoV-2 spike peptides, collected before COVID-19 vaccination. The TCR originated in a human donor who received a COVID-19 vaccine.

The CDR3 protein is CATSPFRGPGEQYV. The CDR3 DNA reads as TGTGCCACCAGTCCCTTTCGAGGGCCAGGCGAGCAGTACGTC. The gene calls are TRBV24-1 and TRBJ2-7; possible D gene TRBD2, 5 bases. V lost 6 bases, J lost 6 bases, and 17 bases lay in between. Per germline, CDR1 KGHDR and CDR2 SFDVKD. There are 14 residues in the CDR3.